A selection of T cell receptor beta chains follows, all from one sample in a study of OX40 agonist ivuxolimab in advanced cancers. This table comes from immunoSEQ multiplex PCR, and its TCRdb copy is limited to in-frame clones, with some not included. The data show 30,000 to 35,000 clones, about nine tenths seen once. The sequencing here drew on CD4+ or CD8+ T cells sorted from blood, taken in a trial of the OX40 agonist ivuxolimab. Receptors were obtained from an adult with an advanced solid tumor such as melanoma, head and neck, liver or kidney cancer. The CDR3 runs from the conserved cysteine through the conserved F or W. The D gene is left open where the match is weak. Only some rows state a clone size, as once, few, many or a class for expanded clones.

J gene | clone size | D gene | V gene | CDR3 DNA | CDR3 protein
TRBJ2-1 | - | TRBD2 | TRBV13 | TGTGCCAGCAGCTTGGCTAGCGGGGGACCACGCTCCTACAATGAGCAGTTCTTC | CASSLASGGPRSYNEQFF
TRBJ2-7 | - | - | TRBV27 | TGTGCCAGCAGTTTAAGGTCAGGGGGGCTCTACGAGCAGTACTTC | CASSLRSGGLYEQYF
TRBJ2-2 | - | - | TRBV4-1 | TGCGCCAGCAGCCAAGATCCCCCGACAGCGAACACCGGGGAGCTGTTTTTT | CASSQDPPTANTGELFF
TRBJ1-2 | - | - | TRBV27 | TGTGCCAGCAGTTTTCCTGGTGGAGGCTACACCTTC | CASSFPGGGYTF
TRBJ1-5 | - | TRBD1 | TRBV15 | TGTGCCACCAGCGGTAACAGGGGTAATCAGCCCCAGCATTTT | CATSGNRGNQPQHF
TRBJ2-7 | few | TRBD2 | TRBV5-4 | TGTGCCAGCAGCTTCGAGCGGGAGGGCCCCTACGAGCAGTACTTC | CASSFEREGPYEQYF
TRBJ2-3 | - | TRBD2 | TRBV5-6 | TGTGCCAGCAGCTATCGACTAGCGGGAGGGACAGATACGCAGTATTTT | CASSYRLAGGTDTQYF
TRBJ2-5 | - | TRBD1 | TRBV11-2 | TGTGCCAGCAGCCCCTGGGACAGCGAGGGGGAGACCCAGTACTTC | CASSPWDSEGETQYF
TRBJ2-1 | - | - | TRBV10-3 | TGTGCCATCAGTGATCCACCAGGGCGACCGAGCCGGGAGCAGTTCTTC | CAISDPPGRPSREQFF
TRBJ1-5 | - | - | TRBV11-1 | TGTGCCAGCAGCCAAGCGGTTAGCAATCAGCCCCAGCATTTT | CASSQAVSNQPQHF
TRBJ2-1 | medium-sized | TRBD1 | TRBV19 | TGTGCCAGTAGACTCCGGGACAGCTCCTACAATGAGCAGTTCTTC | CASRLRDSSYNEQFF
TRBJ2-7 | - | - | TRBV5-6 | TGTGCCAGCAGCTTGCTTAACGAGCAGTACTTC | CASSLLNEQYF
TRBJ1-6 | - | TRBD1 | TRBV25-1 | TGTGCCAGCAGTGGGACAGGATTTTCACCCCTCCACTTT | CASSGTGFSPLHF
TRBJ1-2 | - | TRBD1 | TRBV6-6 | TGTGCCAGCAATAATCAGGGGGGCGCTTATGGCTACACCTTC | CASNNQGGAYGYTF
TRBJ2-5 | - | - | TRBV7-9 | TGTGCCAGCAGCTTTAGTAGAGAGACCCAGTACTTC | CASSFSRETQYF
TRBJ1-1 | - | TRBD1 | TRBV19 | TGTGCCAGTAGTATAGCAGGGGGATCTAACACTGAAGCTTTCTTT | CASSIAGGSNTEAFF
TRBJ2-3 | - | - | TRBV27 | TGTGCCAGCAGTTTGGGGACAGATACGCAGTATTTT | CASSLGTDTQYF
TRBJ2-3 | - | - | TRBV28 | TGTGCCAGCACCCGCTTGGAGGGGGTCTTTGGCACAGATACGCAGTATTTT | CASTRLEGVFGTDTQYF
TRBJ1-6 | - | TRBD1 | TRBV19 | TGTGCCACCAGGGGGGGGAATTCACCCCTCCACTTT | CATRGGNSPLHF
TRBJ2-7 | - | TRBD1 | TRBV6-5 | TGTGCCAGCAGTTACTCAATCGGACAGGGATACGAGCAGTACTTC | CASSYSIGQGYEQYF
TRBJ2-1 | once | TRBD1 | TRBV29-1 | TGCAGCGGGGACAGAGAACGTGAGCAGTTCTTC | CSGDREREQFF
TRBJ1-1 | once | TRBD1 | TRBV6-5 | TGTGCCAGCAGTTCACAGGGGGTGGGCACTGAAGCTTTCTTT | CASSSQGVGTEAFF
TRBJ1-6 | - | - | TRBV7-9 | TGTGCCAGCAGCGAGGGAACTAATAATTCACCCCTCCACTTT | CASSEGTNNSPLHF
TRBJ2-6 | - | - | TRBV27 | TGTGCCAGCAGTTTATCGGGGGCGCGGGGGGCCAACGTCCTGACTTTC | CASSLSGARGANVLTF
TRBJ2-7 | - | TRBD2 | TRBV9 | TGTGCCAGCAGCCCCGGGGGGAGAAACTACGAGCAGTACTTC | CASSPGGRNYEQYF
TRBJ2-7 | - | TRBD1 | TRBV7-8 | TGTGCCAGCAGCCCAGCCGGGACAGACACCCTAGAGCAGTACTTC | CASSPAGTDTLEQYF
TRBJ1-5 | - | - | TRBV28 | TGTGCCAGCAGCCCGATTGGGTTCCGGCAGCCCCAGCATTTT | CASSPIGFRQPQHF
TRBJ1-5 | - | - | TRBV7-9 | TGTGCCAGCAGCCACGGAGGTAATCGACAGCCCCAGCATTTT | CASSHGGNRQPQHF
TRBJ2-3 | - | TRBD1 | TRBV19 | TGTGCCAGTAGTATAGGTAACAGGGGGTCAAATACGCAGTATTTT | CASSIGNRGSNTQYF
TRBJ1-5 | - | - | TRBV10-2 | TGCGCCAGCAGTCGGGACTATAGCAATCAGCCCCAGCATTTT | CASSRDYSNQPQHF
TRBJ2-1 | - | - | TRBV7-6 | TGTGCCAGCAGCTTGGATAGGGGGCTCGGCGGGAGCTTTCTCGACAATGAGCAGTTCTTC | CASSLDRGLGGSFLDNEQFF
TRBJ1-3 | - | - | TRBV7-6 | TGTGCCAGCAGCTTAAGTGTTGGGTTGCGGAGCTCTGGAAACACCATATATTTT | CASSLSVGLRSSGNTIYF
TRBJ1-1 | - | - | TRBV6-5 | TGTGCCAGCAAGGGCACTGAAGCTTTCTTT | CASKGTEAFF
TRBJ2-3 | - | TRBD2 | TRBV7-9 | TGTGCCAGCAGCCCCCCACTAGCGGGACCTCTTGATACGCAGTATTTT | CASSPPLAGPLDTQYF
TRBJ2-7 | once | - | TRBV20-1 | TGCAGTGCTAGAGACAGCCAGCAGTACTTC | CSARDSQQYF
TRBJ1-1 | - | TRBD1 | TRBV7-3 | TGTGCCAGCAGCTTGGGACAGGGGCCTTACACTGAAGCTTTCTTT | CASSLGQGPYTEAFF
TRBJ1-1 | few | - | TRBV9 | TGTGCCAGCATCCCCTGGGCGGGCACTGAAGCTTTCTTT | CASIPWAGTEAFF
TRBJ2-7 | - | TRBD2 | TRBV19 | TGTGCCAGTAGTATCCGGCGGGGGGCCAACGAGCAGTACTTC | CASSIRRGANEQYF
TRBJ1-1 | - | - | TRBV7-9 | TGTGCCAGCAGCTTAGGGACCGGCACTGAAGCTTTCTTT | CASSLGTGTEAFF
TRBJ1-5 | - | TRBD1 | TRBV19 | TGTGCCAGTAGTAGACAGGGGATCAATCAGCCCCAGCATTTT | CASSRQGINQPQHF
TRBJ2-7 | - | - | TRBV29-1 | TGCAGCGTTGATCCCGGGGATCGGGGCTTGGGGGAGCAGTACTTC | CSVDPGDRGLGEQYF
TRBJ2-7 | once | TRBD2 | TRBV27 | TGTGCCAGCAGTACCCGATGGGAGGGGCTCCACGAGCAGTACTTC | CASSTRWEGLHEQYF